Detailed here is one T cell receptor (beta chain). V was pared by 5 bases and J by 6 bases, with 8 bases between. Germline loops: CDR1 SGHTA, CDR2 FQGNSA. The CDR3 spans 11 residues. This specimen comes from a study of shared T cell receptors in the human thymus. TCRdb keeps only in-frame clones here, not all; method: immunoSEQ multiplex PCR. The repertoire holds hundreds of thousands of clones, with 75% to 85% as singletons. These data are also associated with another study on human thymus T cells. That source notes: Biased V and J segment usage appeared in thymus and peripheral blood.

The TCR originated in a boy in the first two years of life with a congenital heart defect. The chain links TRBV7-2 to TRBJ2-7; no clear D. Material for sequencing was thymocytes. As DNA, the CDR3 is TGTGCCAGCAGCCAACCGGGCGAGCAGTACTTC. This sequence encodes CASSQPGEQYF.